These 31 T cell receptor beta chains share one sample of origin, sequenced in a study of blood T cell repertoires in COVID-19. This table comes from immunoSEQ multiplex PCR, and its TCRdb copy is limited to in-frame clones, with some not included. The sample has some 330,000 clones; about nine tenths are singletons. Sequencing input: PBMCs or T cells enriched from blood (not recorded which). These TCRs come from a man aged 30 to 39 who had recovered from COVID-19.

The chain joins TRBV6-1 to TRBJ1-1; 12 bases line up with TRBD1. From germline, CDR1 is MNHNS and CDR2 SASEGT. Trimming at V came to 4 bases and at J to 6 bases, leaving 9 bases not matched to a gene. The length of the CDR3 is 16 residues. The CDR3 region is CASSGRDRGHFAEAFF. In DNA form, the CDR3 reads TGTGCCAGCAGTGGCCGGGACAGGGGGCATTTTGCTGAAGCTTTCTTT.

V and J are TRBV29-1 and TRBJ2-7; TRBD1 is a possible D gene (6 bases). Germline CDR1 is SQVTM and CDR2 is ANQGSEA. Trimming cost V 5 bases and J 3 bases, with 14 bases left between them. This CDR3 region has 13 residues. CDR3 bases: TGCAGCGTTCCCGGGACATCCCACTACGAGCAGTACTTC. This encodes CSVPGTSHYEQYF.

The chain carries TRBV2 and TRBJ1-4; D is possibly TRBD1 (5 bases). The CDR3 extends over 14 amino acids. Trimming shortened V by 6 bases and J by 0 bases, and 8 bases separated the two germline ends. Germline V CDR1 and CDR2: SNHLY, FYNNEI. The CDR3 DNA sequence: TGTGCCAGCAGGCAGGGTACAACTAATGAAAAACTGTTTTTT. Translating it yields CASRQGTTNEKLFF.

The chain employs TRBV5-1 and TRBJ1-6; tentatively, D is TRBD1 (6 bases). Per the germline V gene, CDR1 is SGHRS and CDR2 is YFSETQ. There are 18 residues in the CDR3. Trimming shortened V by 0 bases and J by 1 base, and 14 bases separated the two germline ends. CDR3 sequence (DNA): TGCGCCAGCAGCTTGGCCTATAGGGGGATGTCCTATAATTCACCCCTCCACTTT. Translated: CASSLAYRGMSYNSPLHF.

The rearrangement joins TRBV5-4 to TRBJ1-6; weak D call: TRBD1 (6 bases). CDR1 and CDR2 (germline): SGHNT, YYREEE (reference sequence). This CDR3 has 14 residues. The germline V and J ends were trimmed by 2 bases and 8 bases, with 11 bases remaining between them. CDR3 sequence reads: CASSLRDTYSPLHF. Here the CDR3 DNA reads TGTGCCAGCAGCTTAAGGGACACCTATTCACCCCTCCACTTT.

This clone occurred a few times. V and J are TRBV30 and TRBJ1-2; TRBD1 matches at 8 bases. Germline CDR1 and CDR2: GTSNPN and SVGIG (reference sequence). Losses at the gene ends were 2 bases for V and 4 bases for J; bases not matched to a gene: 12. The CDR3 contains 16 residues. The CDR3 region has the DNA TGTGCCTGGAGTCGGGGACGGACAGGGCTACCCTATGGCTACACCTTC. Translating gives CAWSRGRTGLPYGYTF.

The V gene is TRBV6-5, the J gene TRBJ1-1; 7 nucleotides line up with TRBD1. Germline loops: CDR1 MNHEY, CDR2 SVGAGI. The CDR3 consists of 15 residues. The junction had 2 bases not matched to a gene; V was cut back by 0 bases and J by 1 base. The CDR3 reads CASSYSNRGNTEAFF. The CDR3 bases are TGTGCCAGCAGTTACTCGAACAGGGGGAACACTGAAGCTTTCTTT.

The V and J genes are TRBV7-9 and TRBJ2-1; D is ambiguous. Germline V lookup: CDR1 SEHNR, CDR2 FQNEAQ (reference sequence). V lost 4 bases to trimming and J lost 5 bases, with 9 bases between them. This CDR3 is built from 13 residues. CDR3 nucleotide sequence: TGTGCCAGCAGCTCCTCAGTTGACAATGAGCAGTTCTTC. This sequence encodes CASSSSVDNEQFF.

The chain joins TRBV2 to TRBJ2-2; D unclear. The CDR3 loop spans 15 amino acids. Germline V gene lookup returns CDR1 SNHLY and CDR2 FYNNEI. V lost 6 bases to trimming and J lost 1 base, with 12 bases between them. DNA for the CDR3: TGTGCCAGCAGCCCCGTTAACTTGAACACCGGGGAGCTGTTTTTT. It specifies CASSPVNLNTGELFF. Combining the CDR3 with reference TRBV2 and TRBJ2-2 gives the whole variable domain EPEVTQTPSHQVTQMGQEVILRCVPISNHLYFYWYRQILGQKVEFLVSFYNNEISEKSEIFDDQFSVERPDGSNFTLKIRSTKLEDSAMYFCASSPVNLNTGELFFGEGSRLTVL.

The gene calls are TRBV6-5 and TRBJ1-3, with D perhaps matching TRBD1 (6 bases). The ends were cut back, 6 bases at V and 9 bases at J, with 21 bases in the middle. This CDR3 has 15 residues. Per the germline V gene, CDR1 is MNHEY and CDR2 is SVGAGI. This CDR3 is CASSKNQRARGTIYF. DNA of the CDR3: TGTGCCAGCAGCAAAAATCAACGGGCCAGGGGCACCATATATTTT.

For this clone: The sample carries other DNA sequences with the same CDR3. The rearrangement links TRBV18 to TRBJ1-4; D uncertain. Germline V gene lookup returns CDR1 KGHSH and CDR2 LQKENI. The CDR3 runs to 15 residues. The V end was cut by 0 bases, the J end by 8 bases, with 13 bases between. The CDR3 DNA reads TGTGCCAGCTCACCACCGGGGAGGGAGGAGGAAAAACTGTTTTTT. Translated: CASSPPGREEEKLFF.

In its sample, this clone was seen a few times. The chain combines TRBV30 with TRBJ1-6; unclear D gene. Trimming removed 0 bases at V and 7 bases at J, with 7 bases between. This CDR3 has 13 residues. Germline V lookup: CDR1 GTSNPN, CDR2 SVGIG (reference sequence). This CDR3 reads CAWSVRVNSPLHF. The CDR3 region has the DNA TGTGCCTGGAGTGTACGGGTAAATTCACCCCTCCACTTT.

The chain links TRBV11-3 to TRBJ2-3, with D perhaps TRBD1 (6 bases). CDR1 is SGHNT, CDR2 YENEEA, per germline. The germline V and J ends were trimmed by 5 bases and 0 bases, with 12 bases remaining between them. The CDR3 covers 15 residues. CDR3: CASSQRTASTDTQYF. DNA of the CDR3: TGTGCCAGCAGCCAAAGGACAGCTAGCACAGATACGCAGTATTTT.

This chain uses TRBV2 with TRBJ2-1; D remains unclear. CDR3 length: 15 residues. Germline V lookup: CDR1 SNHLY, CDR2 FYNNEI. V gave up 5 bases and J gave up 4 bases, with 15 bases separating them. The CDR3 reads CASSRLSSNYNEQFF. The DNA for the CDR3 is TGTGCCAGCAGTCGTCTGTCCTCTAATTACAATGAGCAGTTCTTC.

V is TRBV19 and J is TRBJ1-3; perhaps TRBD1 as D (5 bases). CDR1 and CDR2 (germline): LNHDA, SQIVND (reference sequence). The CDR3 sequence is 13 residues long. V was cut by 2 bases and J by 8 bases, with 10 bases left in between. As DNA, the CDR3 is TGTGCCAGTAGTATAAAGCAGGGTTACACCATATATTTT. Amino acids: CASSIKQGYTIYF.

V gene TRBV18 combines with J gene TRBJ1-6; D remains ambiguous. From germline, CDR1 is KGHSH and CDR2 LQKENI. Between the trimmed V and J ends, which lost 3 bases and 5 bases, there was a span of 14 bases. The CDR3 extends over 16 amino acids. The CDR3 nucleotides are TGTGCCAGCTCACCCGACGCCCCGGGAAATAATTCACCCCTCCACTTT. Translating gives CASSPDAPGNNSPLHF.

The chain is built from TRBV5-5 and TRBJ1-2, with a tentative D call TRBD1 (5 bases). CDR1 is SGHKS, CDR2 YYEKEE, per germline (reference sequence). The CDR3 is 17 residues long. Trimming removed 1 base from V and 6 bases from J, with 22 bases in between. The CDR3 here is CASSLLLRAGIFDGYTF. As DNA, the CDR3 is TGTGCCAGCAGCTTGTTACTAAGGGCAGGGATATTCGATGGCTACACCTTC.

The chain has TRBV30 and TRBJ1-1, with D tentatively TRBD1 (6 bases). Germline-derived CDR1 and CDR2 are GTSNPN and SVGIG (reference sequence). V dropped 2 bases and J dropped 10 bases, with 14 bases sitting between them. CDR3 size: 12 residues. The CDR3 coding sequence is TGTGCCTGGAGTTTAAAAACAGGGAGAGCTTTCTTT. It yields the protein CAWSLKTGRAFF.

This clone was counted once. The rearrangement joins TRBV4-1 to TRBJ1-5, with D hard to call. The germline CDR1 and CDR2 sequences are MGHRA and YSYEKL. The CDR3 covers 15 residues. Deletions cut 3 bases from V and 4 bases from J, with 13 bases between. CDR3 sequence reads: CASSHPGGLNQPQHF. The CDR3 bases are TGCGCCAGCAGCCACCCAGGAGGTCTAAATCAGCCCCAGCATTTT.

The V call is TRBV5-4, the J call TRBJ2-2; D is unclear. The CDR3 spans 15 residues. Trimming removed 0 bases from V and 2 bases from J, with 8 bases in between. Looked up from germline, CDR1 is SGHNT and CDR2 is YYREEE (reference sequence). The CDR3 reads CASSLGGSNTGELFF. The CDR3 DNA reads TGTGCCAGCAGCTTGGGCGGCTCCAACACCGGGGAGCTGTTTTTT.

CDR3 sequence reads: CASSSRGRAYEQYF. The CDR3 region has the DNA TGTGCCAGCAGCTCCAGGGGAAGGGCCTACGAGCAGTACTTC. This chain uses TRBV3-1 (or the pseudogene TRBV3-2) with TRBJ2-7; possible D gene TRBD1, 6 bases. The CDR3 runs 14 residues. V was trimmed by 5 bases and J by 2 bases, leaving 13 bases between them. Germline-derived CDR1 and CDR2 are LGHDT and YNNKEL (reference sequence).

V usage is TRBV5-1 and J usage is TRBJ1-2; TRBD1 is a possible D gene (5 bases). This CDR3 is built from 14 residues. CDR1 and CDR2 (germline): SGHRS, YFSETQ. Between the trimmed V and J ends, which lost 1 base and 8 bases, there was a span of 15 bases. The CDR3 nucleotides are TGCGCCAGCAGCTTGACCCCCCAGGGTGGAGGCTACACCTTC. Its translation is CASSLTPQGGGYTF.

The J gene is TRBJ2-5, the V gene TRBV29-1; 9 bases line up with TRBD2. This CDR3 is 13 amino acids long. V lost 6 bases, J lost 6 bases, and 8 bases stayed unmatched. In germline, CDR1 is SQVTM, CDR2 ANQGSEA. DNA for the CDR3: TGCAGCGTGGCGGGACTAGCTGTTCAGACCCAGTACTTC. The encoded protein is CSVAGLAVQTQYF.

This chain links TRBV4-1 with TRBJ2-7; 11 positions match TRBD1. Germline V CDR1 and CDR2: MGHRA, YSYEKL. Trimming cost V 4 bases and J 0 bases; bases outside gene matches: 5. This CDR3 contains 16 residues. The CDR3 is CASSLQGTGGSYEQYF. The CDR3 nucleotides are TGCGCCAGCAGCCTCCAAGGGACAGGGGGCTCCTACGAGCAGTACTTC.

This clone turned up a few times. This chain connects TRBV19 to TRBJ1-1; 8 bases are a match to TRBD1. Per the germline V gene, CDR1 is LNHDA and CDR2 is SQIVND (reference sequence). Trimming took 4 bases from V and 5 from J; bases not matched to a gene: 6. The CDR3 runs 14 residues. In nucleotides, the CDR3 is TGTGCCAGTAGTAACGGACAGGGACGGACTGAAGCTTTCTTT. As protein: CASSNGQGRTEAFF.

The rearrangement links TRBV6-5 to TRBJ2-7, with 8 bases fitting TRBD1. This CDR3 has 13 residues. V shed 6 bases, J shed 2 bases, and the junction held 3 bases outside the gene matches. Per germline, CDR1 MNHEY and CDR2 SVGAGI. The DNA of the CDR3 is TGTGCCAGCAGCGCACAGGGGGCCTACGAGCAGTACTTC. This gives the protein CASSAQGAYEQYF.

The chain uses TRBV19 and TRBJ2-2; TRBD2 agrees at 13 bases. The CDR3 sequence is 14 residues long. The germline V gene encodes CDR1 LNHDA and CDR2 SQIVND (reference sequence). V lost 9 bases, J lost 10 bases, and 8 bases stayed unmatched. CDR3 coding DNA: TGTGCCAGCGGACTAGCGGGAGATGGTAAGGAGCTGTTTTTT. This encodes CASGLAGDGKELFF. The full variable domain, in which reference TRBV19 and TRBJ2-2 provide the parts outside the CDR3, is DGGITQSPKYLFRKEGQNVTLSCEQNLNHDAMYWYRQDPGQGLRLIYYSQIVNDFQKGDIAEGYSVSREKKESFPLTVTSAQKNPTAFYLCASGLAGDGKELFFGEGSRLTVL.

The genes are TRBV5-4 and TRBJ1-2, with TRBD1 matching over 8 bases. This CDR3 is 15 amino acids long. Germline CDR1 reads SGHNT; CDR2 reads YYREEE (reference sequence). V shed 2 bases and J 6 bases; nucleotides not matched to a gene: 9. The CDR3 region has the DNA TGTGCCAGCAGCTTAGTTGGGGCAGGGGGCGATGGCTACACCTTC. Translating gives CASSLVGAGGDGYTF.

Remarks on this clone: Other nucleotide sequences from this sample produce the same CDR3. The chain is built from TRBV5-1 and TRBJ2-7, with TRBD1 as a possible D gene (6 bases). V lost 2 bases to trimming and J lost 2 bases, with 11 bases between them. The CDR3 is 14 residues long. Germline-derived CDR1 and CDR2 are SGHRS and YFSETQ. The CDR3 sequence: CASSLRQDTYEQYF. DNA of the CDR3: TGCGCCAGCAGCTTACGACAGGACACCTACGAGCAGTACTTC.

The rearrangement joins TRBV24-1 to TRBJ2-7, with D maybe TRBD1 (5 bases). The CDR3 is 13 residues long. Trimming shortened V by 3 bases and J by 1 base, and 6 bases separated the two germline ends. Germline lookup yields CDR1 KGHDR and CDR2 SFDVKD. The CDR3 loop is CATSDDSSYEQYF. In DNA, the CDR3 is TGTGCCACCAGTGATGACAGTTCCTACGAGCAGTACTTC.

CDR3 residues: CASSPGTGFGQPQHF. The CDR3 coding sequence is TGTGCCAGCAGTCCCGGGACAGGTTTCGGGCAGCCCCAGCATTTT. The chain uses TRBV27 and TRBJ1-5; TRBD1 aligns across 8 bases. This CDR3 contains 15 residues. Per germline, CDR1 MNHEY and CDR2 SMNVEV (reference sequence). With 5 bases clipped from V and 7 bases from J, the junction kept 10 bases outside the gene matches.